Sequencing of this TCR beta chain was carried out in a study of naive and memory T cell subsets. V lost 3 bases and J 4 bases, leaving 12 bases between the germline ends. This CDR3 has 14 residues. The beta constant-region primer was an equimolar mix of two oligonucleotides covering TRBC1 and TRBC2. The ligated cDNA underwent four PCR rounds using SP2 and nested alpha and beta constant-region primers. An oligonucleotide with the SP2 primer and a 12-nucleotide UMI was ligated to the cDNA 3' end. TCRdb reprocessed the UMI-ligation and nested PCR reads with MiXCR, giving one entry per CDR3 protein. The profile covers roughly 130,000 distinct CDR3 sequences, with 36% appearing a single time and approximately 0.87% taken by the ten largest.

Sequencing was done on a sample of central memory CD4+ T cells from blood. The rearrangement links TRBV12-3 or TRBV12-4 to TRBJ1-2, with unresolved D. The sequence came from a human donor in good health. The CDR3 DNA follows: TGTGCCAGCAGTTTTGAGGGTCGCGGCTATGGCTACACCTTC. Amino acids: CASSFEGRGYGYTF.